These 16 T cell receptor beta chains were all obtained from the same sample, sequenced in a study of CXCR3-negative and CXCR3-positive naive CD8 T cells. Study results and limitations: The study found more hydrophobic TRB CDR3s in CXCR3-positive naive cells than in CXCR3-negative naive cells.

UMI-labeled 5' RACE yielded the TRB cDNA libraries. TCRdb reprocessed the 5' RACE reads and stores each CDR3 protein as one record, lacking DNA. The sample has around 61,000 distinct CDR3 sequences; the top ten hold 0.71%. Which antigens these TCRs recognize remains unknown. The sample was naive CXCR3+ CD8+ T cells from blood. The sample's subset: CD45RO-CCR7+CD27+CD95- naive CD8+ T cells expressing CXCR3 (TNR3+). These receptors came from a human donor in good health. Some clones in this sample may be carry-over from other donors' samples.

CDR3 region: CASSFGYSKETQYF. V usage is TRBV7-2 and J usage is TRBJ2-5. Germline V CDR1 and CDR2: SGHTA, FQGNSA. CDR3 size: 14 residues.

This chain uses TRBV5-5 with TRBJ2-7; the TCRdb D gene call, TRBD2, has no DNA to confirm it. Germline CDR1 is SGHKS and CDR2 is YYEKEE (reference sequence). This CDR3 region has 15 residues. The CDR3 is CASSILAGGYYEQYF.

The rearrangement joins TRBV27 to TRBJ2-7; the D call of TRBD1 rests on TCRdb alone, since no DNA is present to check it. This CDR3 region has 18 residues. Germline-derived CDR1 and CDR2 are MNHEY and SMNVEV (reference sequence). CDR3 amino acids: CASSLWIDPGQNSFEQYF.

CDR3 loop: CASPELETQYF. This chain links TRBV7-9 with TRBJ2-5. The germline gives CDR1 SEHNR, CDR2 FQNEAQ (reference sequence). This CDR3 is 11 amino acids long.

The chain recombines TRBV20-1 with TRBJ2-7. Germline V CDR1 and CDR2: DFQATT, SNEGSKA (reference sequence). CDR3 length: 15 amino acids. The CDR3 is CSARAPPDSSYEQYF.

This rearrangement joins TRBV29-1 to TRBJ2-2. This CDR3 comprises 17 residues. CDR1 and CDR2 from the germline V gene are SQVTM and ANQGSEA. CDR3 amino acids: CSVEDDRVVERTGELFF.

V usage is TRBV6-2 or TRBV6-3 and J usage is TRBJ2-7; TCRdb indicates TRBD2, and absent DNA this call remains unverified. The V gene's germline CDR1 is MNHEY and CDR2 SVGEGT. CDR3 size: 12 residues. CDR3 protein: CAAEDVDYEQYF.

The V and J genes are TRBV28 and TRBJ2-1; TCRdb returns TRBD2, unconfirmable since there is no DNA. There are 18 residues in the CDR3. Germline V lookup: CDR1 MDHEN, CDR2 SYDVKM. CDR3: CASSSTTSGASSYNEQFF.

V is TRBV29-1 and J is TRBJ2-7. The germline V gene encodes CDR1 SQVTM and CDR2 ANQGSEA. This CDR3 is built from 12 residues. CDR3 protein: CSVDLGIDEQYF.

The chain has TRBV5-1 and TRBJ2-1; absent DNA, TCRdb's TRBD2 call cannot be checked. The germline CDR1 and CDR2 sequences are SGHRS and YFSETQ. The CDR3 runs to 19 residues. The chain's CDR3 is CASSTRTSGGQSSYNEQFF.

This rearrangement joins TRBV29-1 to TRBJ2-4; the D gene TCRdb calls, TRBD2, cannot be checked with no DNA. Germline V CDR1 and CDR2: SQVTM, ANQGSEA. The CDR3 sequence is 16 residues long. CDR3 loop: CSVVPTGERDKNIQYF.

The chain has TRBV11-2 and TRBJ2-5; TCRdb names TRBD2, which stays unverified in the absence of DNA. The CDR3 is made up of 17 amino acids. CDR1 and CDR2 (germline): SGHAT, FQNNGV. The CDR3 here is CASSPSASGGVGETQYF.

This chain links TRBV27 with TRBJ1-1. The CDR3 runs 15 residues. CDR1 is MNHEY, CDR2 SMNVEV, per germline (reference sequence). This CDR3 reads CASSLSIGLNTEAFF.

The CDR3 sequence is CASRTPDELGQFF. The J gene is TRBJ2-1, the V gene TRBV6-2 or TRBV6-3. This CDR3 has 13 amino acids. Germline V gene lookup returns CDR1 MNHEY and CDR2 SVGEGT.

The chain is built from TRBV5-4 and TRBJ2-1. CDR1 and CDR2 from the germline V gene are SGHNT and YYREEE (reference sequence). The CDR3 is made up of 11 amino acids. The CDR3 is CASSWGNEQFF.

The chain is built from TRBV12-3 or TRBV12-4 and TRBJ1-1. The CDR3 length is 12 residues. The CDR3 sequence is CASSFPFTEAFF.